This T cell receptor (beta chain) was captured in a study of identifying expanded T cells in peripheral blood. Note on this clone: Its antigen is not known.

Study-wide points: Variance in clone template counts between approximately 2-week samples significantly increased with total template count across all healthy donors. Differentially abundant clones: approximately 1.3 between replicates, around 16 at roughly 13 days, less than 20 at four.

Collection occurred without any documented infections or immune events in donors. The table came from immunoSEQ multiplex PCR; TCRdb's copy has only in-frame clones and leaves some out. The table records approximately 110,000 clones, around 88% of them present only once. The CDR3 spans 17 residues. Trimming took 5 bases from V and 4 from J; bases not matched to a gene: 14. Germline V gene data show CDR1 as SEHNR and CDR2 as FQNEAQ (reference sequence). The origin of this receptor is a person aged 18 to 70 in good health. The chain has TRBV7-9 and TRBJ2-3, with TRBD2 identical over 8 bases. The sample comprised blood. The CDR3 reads CASSPRPGRGESDTQYF. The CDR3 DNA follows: TGTGCCAGCAGCCCCCGTCCCGGGCGGGGGGAATCAGATACGCAGTATTTT.